The following is a T cell receptor (beta chain) sequence with its context. Its antigen remains unknown. The data are from a study of CD8 T cells in Susac syndrome. Study-wide findings and caveats: The study recognized that the number of individuals in its TCR sequencing and HLA analysis was relatively small.

Between the trimmed V and J ends, which lost 0 bases and 5 bases, there was a span of 8 bases. This CDR3 spans 13 amino acids. The germline CDR1 and CDR2 sequences are SGDLS and YYNGEE. Reverse transcription of roughly 0.5 to 1 ug RNA was carried out with random hexamers. The method of amplification for TCR beta CDR3 was immunoSEQ multiplex PCR, covering 54 Vbeta and 13 Jbeta. TCRdb processed the immunoSEQ multiplex PCR reads anew with MiXCR; each CDR3 protein has one entry. The repertoire holds about 180,000 distinct CDR3 sequences, with 90% to 97% as singletons. The sample taken for sequencing was CD4+ T cells from PBMCs. The TCR comes from a human donor with Susac syndrome. The chain carries TRBV9 and TRBJ2-5; D gene unclear. The CDR3 coding sequence is TGTGCCAGCAGCGTAGCTGTTTTGGAGACCCAGTACTTC. It yields the protein CASSVAVLETQYF.